The sequence of this T cell receptor (beta chain) was determined in a study of CD8 T cells in Susac syndrome. After extraction with the RNeasy kit, 0.5 to 1 ug of the RNA was reverse transcribed using random hexamers. The method of amplification for TCR beta CDR3 was immunoSEQ multiplex PCR, covering 54 Vbeta and 13 Jbeta. Via MiXCR, TCRdb re-called the immunoSEQ multiplex PCR reads, giving one row per CDR3 protein. The sample lists about 130,000 distinct CDR3 sequences; approximately 95% were seen once. Peripheral blood CD8+ and CD4+ T cells were profiled by TCR beta sequencing. V was clipped by 7 bases and J by 2 bases, with 6 bases between them. The CDR3 has 12 residues.

The sequenced material came from CD8+ T cells from PBMCs. The gene calls are TRBV12-3 or TRBV12-4 and TRBJ1-5; D call uncertain. The TCR originated in a human donor with multiple sclerosis. The CDR3 sequence: CASTFGNQPQHF. The CDR3 DNA reads as TGTGCCAGCACATTCGGCAATCAGCCCCAGCATTTT.